The entry that follows covers one TCR beta chain sequence. No cognate antigen has been identified for it. The DNA is omitted, as the CDR3 cannot be located on it reliably, and the CDR3 follows TCRdb's listing. From the second PCR step onward, the TCR alpha chain libraries and the TCR beta chain libraries were amplified separately. To determine each donor's CMV status, fresh PBMCs were stimulated overnight with CMV viral lysate, and IFNgamma production from CD4+ T cells was then assessed. CD4 T cells were positively selected with Miltenyi beads, followed by positive selection of CD8 T cells from the CD4-negative fraction. Cells were stained for CD3, CD4, CD8, CD45RA, CD27 and a live/dead dye and were sorted on a BD Aria II into four subsets based on CD45RA and CD27. Three healthy volunteers provided blood, and the blood of each volunteer was split into CD4 and CD8 T cells and then into four differentiation subsets. Around 130 ml of peripheral blood was collected from each donor, and PBMC were isolated by Ficoll-Paque PLUS density-gradient centrifugation. After sorting, cells were lysed in RLT buffer, RNA was extracted using a Qiagen RNeasy kit, and the extracted RNA was stored at -80 degrees C.

The data were taken from a study of naive and memory T cell subsets (dated by TCRdb to the late 2010s). For context, the study as a whole: An open-source, UMI-based TCR alpha and beta sequencing pipeline was applied to sorted naive and memory peripheral blood T cell subsets. RNA was DNase-treated and reverse transcribed with TCR constant-region primers, mostly using SuperScript III. IgG serology results and the functional CMV T cell responses were in complete agreement. What the work shows at the level of the full study, not this receptor alone: RNA-based TCR counts may be influenced by expression changes linked to T cell activation and differentiation. TCR abundance followed a power law whose exponent differed between naive and memory subsets but was consistent across the three individuals. The repertoire findings for the naive and memory subsets could not be validated, as no ground truth was available. Each clonotype was defined as a single alpha or beta chain sequence rather than as a paired alpha/beta receptor. In both CD4 and CD8 cells, a rise in Gini index and a fall in Shannon and inverse Simpson diversity were observed from naive through CM, EM and EMRA. Once error correction was done, more than 95% of naive TCR sequences showed up just once, which made the naive abundance distributions much steeper than those of the memory subsets.

The library was produced with UMI-ligation and nested PCR. The beta constant-region primer was an equimolar mix of two oligonucleotides covering both TRBC1 and TRBC2. Four rounds of PCR were used to amplify ligated cDNA, with nested alpha and beta constant-region primers being used together with the SP2 primer. A single-stranded oligonucleotide bearing the SP2 primer plus a 12-nucleotide UMI was ligated onto the 3' end of the cDNA by T4 RNA ligase 1. The ligation reaction was incubated at 16°C for about 18-24 hours. PCR2 was usually performed as a SYBR Green qPCR and halted at a preset threshold so that over-amplification would not occur. All purifications after the first were performed with Agencourt AMPure XP magnetic beads. Libraries were quantified by Qubit and checked on a TapeStation, with a main peak expected near 650 bp. Sequencing of the pooled libraries was done on an Illumina MiSeq using v2 2x251 paired-end kits, which typically yielded 1-2 million reads per sample. Each sample's library went into the pool at 4 nM, and roughly 4.5-7.5% PhiX was added to help with cluster recognition. Processing in the source paper ran as follows. V and J genes were assigned to Demultiplexor-processed FASTQ reads by Decombinator through tag matching, with a single base-pair mismatch being allowed. UMIs were used by Collapsinator to correct both sequencing errors and frequency errors arising from PCR heterogeneity. TCRs were translated and CDR3s were extracted from the conserved cysteine to the FGXG phenylalanine by CDR3Translator, with non-productive sequences being flagged. Gini, Shannon entropy and inverse Simpson indices were calculated on repertoires that had been subsampled to equal numbers of UMI-defined TCRs. Within the linear range, a power law was fitted by maximum likelihood to the distributions of clonotype abundance. For one naive CD8 sample, the pipeline and MIGEC produced similar UMI counts, unique TCR numbers and clonal distributions. Repertoires were searched for some 7,000 CMV-associated CDR3 sequences compiled from VDJdb and a published dataset. TCRdb ran its own pipeline on the public reads, namely fastp trimming at Q25 and MiXCR clone calling, and kept in-frame beta chains. Every distinct CDR3 protein forms one entry, paired with its most common genes and DNA. The V and J calls follow TCRdb's processing rather than the paper's. The sample profile shows 95,000 to 150,000 distinct CDR3 sequences; just over 35% of them were found once. The ten most abundant clones make up 0.75% to 1% of the sample.

Spanning cysteine to phenylalanine, the CDR3 consists of 11 amino acids. CDR1 SQVTM and CDR2 ANQGSEA were looked up in the germline V gene. The receptor chain draws on TRBV29-1 and TRBJ2-1; the table's D call TRBD1 went unverified against the DNA. This clonotype was obtained from a human donor in good health. Sequencing used central memory CD4+ T cells from blood. The sample's cell subset or site label, in plain terms: central memory, CD45RA- CD27+. The CDR3 corresponds to CSVGTGAHRFF.